This T cell receptor (beta chain) emerged from a study of T cell changes during pregnancy in multiple sclerosis. In the case of this clone: Its ends do not fully match the called genes, so a read error is possible.

Using immunoSEQ multiplex PCR, the repertoire was profiled, and TCRdb retains in-frame clones only, with some absent. The sample consists of 20,000 to 25,000 clones, 80% to 95% of them appearing once. CDR1 is SGHNT and CDR2 is YYREEE in the germline V gene (reference sequence). The CDR3 runs to 13 residues. The chain has TRBV5-4 and TRBJ1-2; perhaps TRBD1 as D (6 bases). The sequence derives from a female donor with multiple sclerosis, enrolled in a pregnancy study. This material consisted of CD8+ T cells from peripheral blood mononuclear cells, taken in the third trimester of pregnancy. The CDR3 DNA follows: TGTGCCGGCAGTCCACAGGGTCACTATGGCTACACCTTC. Amino acid sequence: CAGSPQGHYGYTF.